This T cell receptor (beta chain) was identified during a study of patients and donors after allogeneic stem cell transplantation. TCRdb analysed the RT-PCR reads with MiXCR anew, one entry per CDR3 protein. The table lists roughly 180,000 distinct CDR3 sequences, about 40% of them singletons. V was pared by 6 bases and J by 1 base, with 3 bases of the junction left unmatched. This CDR3 contains 13 residues. The chain links TRBV12-3 or TRBV12-4 to TRBJ2-7; 7 nucleotides match TRBD1. The TCR comes from a human donor who was either an allogeneic HSCT recipient or a stem cell or donor lymphocyte infusion donor (not recorded which). It is not recorded whose cells these are; they may come from a transplant donor. The sample comprised blood, either unsorted or a sorted T cell fraction (not recorded which). The CDR3 nucleotides read TGTGCCAGCAGGTGGGGACAGTCCTACGAGCAGTACTTC. Protein sequence: CASRWGQSYEQYF.